A selection of T cell receptor beta chains follows, all from one sample in a study of T cell repertoires in cytomegalovirus infection. TCRdb passed the reads through MiXCR, listing each CDR3 protein once. Of about 740,000 distinct CDR3 sequences listed, 35% to 45% are singletons. The sequenced sample was PBMCs. The origin of the receptors is a human donor in good health (CMV status not recorded). Some clones in this sample may be carry-over from other donors' samples. The CDR3 runs from the conserved cysteine through the conserved F or W. A D gene is named only where the DNA matches it firmly. For some rows the clone size is stated as once, few or many, or as a class when expanded; others skip it.

V	D	size	J	CDR3	DNA
TRBV4-1	-	-	TRBJ2-5	CASSQEAGTLQETQYF	TGCGCCAGCAGCCAAGAAGCAGGGACCCTCCAAGAGACCCAGTACTTC
TRBV5-1	-	-	TRBJ1-1	CASSLVPGASTEAFF	TGCGCCAGCAGCTTGGTTCCGGGGGCGTCGACTGAAGCTTTCTTT
TRBV28	-	-	TRBJ2-5	CASSLIGVETQYF	TGTGCCAGCAGTTTAATCGGGGTAGAGACCCAGTACTTC
TRBV29-1	TRBD1	-	TRBJ2-7	CSVEREDRASSYEQYF	TGCAGCGTTGAGAGAGAGGACAGGGCAAGCTCCTACGAGCAGTACTTC
TRBV5-1	-	-	TRBJ2-5	CASSLASTNHQETQYF	TGCGCCAGCAGCTTGGCCTCGACAAATCACCAAGAGACCCAGTACTTC
TRBV28	TRBD1	-	TRBJ1-2	CASRLDRINYGYTF	TGTGCCAGCAGGCTGGACAGGATTAACTATGGCTACACCTTC
TRBV12-3/TRBV12-4	TRBD2	-	TRBJ2-5	CASSSPAGGRGETQYF	TGTGCCAGCAGCTCGCCAGCGGGGGGGAGGGGGGAGACCCAGTACTTC
TRBV7-2	TRBD1	few	TRBJ1-6	CASSLARPGGGSPLHF	TGTGCCAGCAGCTTAGCGAGGCCAGGGGGCGGTTCACCCCTCCACTTT
TRBV11-2	TRBD2	few	TRBJ2-3	CASSFFSGGIGDTQYF	TGTGCCAGCAGCTTTTTTAGCGGGGGAATTGGAGATACGCAGTATTTT
TRBV29-1	TRBD1	-	TRBJ1-3	CSVVGQGAVGNTIYF	TGCAGCGTTGTAGGGCAGGGGGCGGTTGGAAACACCATATATTTT
TRBV20-1	TRBD2	-	TRBJ2-5	CSAYKAGGIETQYF	TGCAGTGCTTATAAAGCGGGAGGGATAGAGACCCAGTACTTC
TRBV24-1	-	few	TRBJ2-5	CATSDPRGRETQYF	TGTGCCACCAGTGACCCCAGGGGAAGGGAGACCCAGTACTTC
TRBV12-3/TRBV12-4	-	few	TRBJ2-3	CASSPEGTSRQNTDTQYF	TGTGCCAGCAGCCCGGAGGGGACCTCACGACAAAACACAGATACGCAGTATTTT
TRBV6-1	-	-	TRBJ1-1	CASENRVWDTEAFF	TGTGCCAGCGAAAACAGGGTTTGGGACACTGAAGCTTTCTTT
TRBV7-2	-	many	TRBJ1-1	CASSLVKGLGEAFF	TGTGCCAGCAGCTTAGTGAAGGGGCTGGGTGAAGCTTTCTTT
TRBV27	TRBD1	-	TRBJ2-7	CASSPLGQGLPEQYF	TGTGCCAGCAGTCCTCTGGGACAGGGGCTCCCTGAGCAGTACTTC
TRBV28	-	-	TRBJ1-1	CAIRPSGNTEAFF	TGTGCCATTCGACCCTCAGGGAACACTGAAGCTTTCTTT
TRBV7-4	TRBD1	-	TRBJ2-5	CASSLPGQGKGETQYF	TGTGCCAGCAGCTTACCGGGACAGGGGAAGGGGGAGACCCAGTACTTC
TRBV4-2	TRBD1	once	TRBJ2-1	CASSQETGQGSKFF	TGTGCCAGCAGCCAGGAGACGGGACAGGGAAGTAAGTTCTTC
TRBV11-2	-	-	TRBJ1-4	CASSLLAGRNEKLFF	TGTGCCAGCAGCTTACTGGCAGGCCGGAATGAAAAACTGTTTTTT
TRBV19	TRBD1	few	TRBJ1-6	CASNLRDSRNSPLHF	TGTGCCAGTAATCTTCGGGACAGTCGTAATTCACCCCTCCACTTT
TRBV6-2/TRBV6-3	-	-	TRBJ1-1	CASSYGITVNTEAFF	TGTGCCAGCAGTTACGGGATCACGGTGAACACTGAAGCTTTCTTT
TRBV7-6	-	few	TRBJ2-7	CASGRTESYEQYF	TGTGCCAGCGGGAGGACAGAATCCTACGAGCAGTACTTC
TRBV6-5	-	-	TRBJ1-4	CASSYSRGKYEKLFF	TGTGCCAGCAGTTACTCTCGGGGGAAGTACGAAAAACTGTTTTTT
TRBV19	TRBD1	few	TRBJ1-1	CASSIRPGGATEAFF	TGTGCCAGTAGTATACGGCCAGGGGGAGCCACTGAAGCTTTCTTT
TRBV7-2	-	many	TRBJ1-1	CASSHAGWAVTEAFF	TGTGCCAGCAGCCATGCGGGATGGGCCGTCACTGAAGCTTTCTTT
TRBV7-3	-	once	TRBJ1-1	CASSSDVPNTEAFF	TGTGCCAGCAGCTCAGACGTACCCAACACTGAAGCTTTCTTT
TRBV12-3/TRBV12-4	TRBD1	-	TRBJ1-1	CASSQRLGTVRKAFF	TGTGCCAGCAGTCAACGCCTCGGGACAGTAAGAAAAGCTTTCTTT
TRBV29-1	-	-	TRBJ2-5	CSVDPQETQYF	TGCAGCGTTGACCCCCAAGAGACCCAGTACTTC
TRBV7-9	TRBD2	few	TRBJ2-1	CASSFEGTSGRARDEQFF	TGTGCCAGCAGCTTCGAGGGGACTAGCGGGAGGGCCCGGGATGAGCAGTTCTTC
TRBV27	-	-	TRBJ1-6	CASSLVAGRSSYNSPLHF	TGTGCCAGCAGTTTAGTAGCAGGGAGGAGCTCCTATAATTCACCCCTCCACTTT
TRBV24-1	TRBD1	-	TRBJ2-1	CATSSVTGEEQFF	TGTGCCACCAGTTCTGTTACAGGGGAGGAGCAGTTCTTC
TRBV2	TRBD2	-	TRBJ2-1	CASSEYRASGAYNEQFF	TGTGCCAGCAGTGAATACAGGGCTAGCGGGGCGTACAATGAGCAGTTCTTC
TRBV20-1	TRBD2	-	TRBJ2-1	CSAPTGLAEYNEQFF	TGCAGTGCCCCCACCGGTCTAGCGGAGTACAATGAGCAGTTCTTC
TRBV2	-	-	TRBJ1-4	CASSARAQSNEKLFF	TGTGCCAGCAGTGCTAGGGCCCAGTCTAATGAAAAACTGTTTTTT
TRBV7-6	-	-	TRBJ2-3	CASSLGAGGFSTDTQYF	TGTGCCAGCAGCTTAGGGGCTGGGGGATTTAGCACAGATACGCAGTATTTT
TRBV7-9	-	few	TRBJ1-4	CASSLESGPNEKLFF	TGTGCCAGCAGCTTAGAATCGGGTCCGAATGAAAAACTGTTTTTT
TRBV7-8	-	many	TRBJ1-5	CASSSDRYQPQHF	TGTGCCAGCAGCTCGGACAGATATCAGCCCCAGCATTTT
TRBV28	TRBD1	-	TRBJ1-1	CASSLGARGPLF	TGTGCCAGCAGTTTAGGGGCCAGGGGGCCTCTCTTT
TRBV7-8	-	many	TRBJ1-2	CASSPDSNLGYGYTF	TGTGCCAGCAGCCCCGACAGCAATCTTGGTTATGGCTACACCTTC
TRBV28	TRBD1	-	TRBJ2-1	CASSPLDRVQDEQFF	TGTGCCAGCAGTCCACTGGACAGGGTTCAGGATGAGCAGTTCTTC
TRBV7-9	-	many	TRBJ2-4	CASSLVDDIQYF	TGTGCCAGCAGCTTAGTGGATGACATTCAGTACTTC
TRBV5-1	-	-	TRBJ2-5	CASSLDGGGVGETQYF	TGCGCCAGCAGCTTGGACGGAGGGGGCGTCGGAGAGACCCAGTACTTC
TRBV28	-	few	TRBJ2-6	CASSRPSTSANVLTF	TGTGCCAGCAGCCGCCCCTCTACGAGCGCCAACGTCCTGACTTTC
TRBV4-1	-	-	TRBJ2-7	CASRQVDGDSYEHSF	TGCGCCAGCCGCCAAGTGGACGGTGATAGCTACGAGCATTCCTTC
TRBV29-1	TRBD1	once	TRBJ2-1	CSVEGTGGNEQFF	TGCAGCGTTGAGGGGACAGGGGGCAATGAGCAGTTCTTC
TRBV6-1	-	-	TRBJ2-2	CASSALFQGRNTGELFF	TGTGCCAGCAGTGCCCTATTCCAGGGGAGGAACACCGGGGAGCTGTTTTTT
TRBV29-1	TRBD1	-	TRBJ2-7	CSVTVGTGKSEQYF	TGCAGCGTTACGGTCGGGACAGGGAAGAGCGAGCAGTACTTC
TRBV18	-	few	TRBJ1-1	CASSQLGQTNTEAFF	TGTGCCAGCTCACAATTGGGGCAGACGAACACTGAAGCTTTCTTT
TRBV12-3/TRBV12-4	TRBD2	many	TRBJ2-3	CASSLGGLPTQYF	TGTGCCAGCAGTTTAGGGGGACTACCTACGCAGTATTTT
TRBV24-1	-	-	TRBJ2-5	CATSEYGSQETQYF	TGTGCCACCAGTGAATATGGCTCCCAAGAGACCCAGTACTTC
TRBV5-1	TRBD2	once	TRBJ2-1	CASSLGGTRRYNEQFF	TGCGCCAGCAGCTTGGGAGGGACTAGGCGATACAATGAGCAGTTCTTC